Detailed here is one T cell receptor beta chain. Measured with immunoSEQ multiplex PCR; TCRdb has only the in-frame clones, and not every one. The table has about 95,000 clones, roughly 80% seen once. V was clipped by 0 bases and J by 0 bases, with 10 bases between them. From germline, CDR1 is SGHNT and CDR2 YYREEE (reference sequence). This CDR3 region has 16 residues. The data are from a study of CD8 T cell repertoires and HIV-1 epitope variants. This receptor was obtained from a male donor with HIV. The chain recombines TRBV5-4 with TRBJ2-4; tentative D call: TRBD1 (6 bases). The sequencing input was uncultured baseline CD8+ T cells from peripheral blood mononuclear cells (PBMCs). The chain's CDR3 is CASSLGTGKAKNIQYF. CDR3 DNA: TGTGCCAGCAGCTTGGGAACAGGGAAAGCCAAAAACATTCAGTACTTC.